The present T cell receptor beta chain was sequenced within a study of blood T cell repertoires in COVID-19. Study-level information: Donors of Cohort 3 who recovered were those that had two negative PCRs, clearance, or symptom resolution. Italy, Spain and the United States were the sources of the convalescent and acute COVID-19 samples.

This clone occurred once. One end of the junction fails to match germline, which may point to a read error. The CDR3 sequence is 18 residues long. CDR1 is LNHDA, CDR2 SQIVND, per germline (reference sequence). Original data processing: Nucleated cell counts were estimated from reference gene primer amplification. The repertoire was sequenced with immunoSEQ multiplex PCR; TCRdb's copy has only in-frame clones and lacks some. That table gives V, J and clone size, and the DNA gave D and trimming. Of fewer than 350,000 clones in the sample, roughly 91% were seen once. Participant-given clinical history determined each cohort assignment.

The chain joins TRBV19 to TRBJ1-5; 11 bases are a match to TRBD1. The specimen was PBMCs or T cells enriched from blood (not recorded which). The TCR comes from a woman aged 55 to 70 in a cohort exposed to, infected with or recovered from COVID-19 (not recorded which). As DNA, the CDR3 is TGTGCCAATAGTATACAGCGGGACAGGGGGTATAGCAATCAGCCCCAGCATTTT. Its translation: CANSIQRDRGYSNQPQHF.